The 16 T cell receptor beta chains presented below share a single source sample, sequenced in a study of Ad26.COV2.S vaccination and SARS-CoV-2 variants. Described treatment: over 15 received Ad26.COV2.S at low or high dose, single or two shots; about five received placebo; per-sample allocation not given. Day 63 after the first vaccine or placebo injection was the time point for sampling. The assay was immunoSEQ multiplex PCR, and TCRdb's table has in-frame clones only and misses some. The table lists 300,000 to 500,000 clones, more than 85% of them singletons. The sample was peripheral blood, taken in a trial of Ad26.COV2.S vaccine versus placebo. All receptors derive from a person aged 18 to 59 who received the Ad26.COV2.S COVID-19 vaccine or a placebo.

The rearrangement links TRBV5-6 to TRBJ1-2; TRBD1 might be the D (5 bases). Trimming cost V 2 bases and J 1 base, with 9 bases left between them. This CDR3 is built from 14 residues. Germline V CDR1 and CDR2: SGHDT, YYEEEE. CDR3 region: CASSFDGGNYGYTF. Written as DNA, the CDR3 is TGTGCCAGCAGCTTTGATGGGGGTAACTATGGCTACACCTTC. Combining the CDR3 with reference TRBV5-6 and TRBJ1-2 gives the whole variable domain DAGVTQSPTHLIKTRGQQVTLRCSPKSGHDTVSWYQQALGQGPQFIFQYYEEEERQRGNFPDRFSGHQFPNYSSELNVNALLLGDSALYLCASSFDGGNYGYTFGSGTRLTVV.

The chain uses TRBV4-1 and TRBJ2-5, with 10 positions matching TRBD2. The CDR3 runs 16 residues. Trimming at V came to 0 bases and at J to 5 bases, leaving 6 bases not matched to a gene. Germline CDR1 is MGHRA and CDR2 is YSYEKL. The CDR3 sequence is CASSQDAAGGRETQYF. Here the CDR3 DNA reads TGCGCCAGCAGCCAAGACGCAGCGGGGGGGCGTGAGACCCAGTACTTC.

The chain employs TRBV3-1 (or the pseudogene TRBV3-2) and TRBJ1-3; a weak D match, TRBD1 (5 bases). V lost 1 base to trimming and J lost 8 bases, with 12 bases between them. Germline-derived CDR1 and CDR2 are LGHDT and YNNKEL (reference sequence). This CDR3 contains 14 residues. CDR3 sequence reads: CASSQATGQDTIYF. Written as DNA, the CDR3 is TGTGCCAGCAGCCAAGCGACGGGGCAAGACACCATATATTTT.

This rearrangement joins TRBV6-5 to TRBJ1-1; D unresolved. CDR1 is MNHEY and CDR2 is SVGAGI in the germline V gene. CDR3 size: 14 residues. With 3 bases removed from V and 0 bases from J, the gap between germline ends came to 8 bases. The CDR3 DNA is TGTGCCAGCAGTTATACGGTTGTGAACACTGAAGCTTTCTTT. It yields the protein CASSYTVVNTEAFF.

This chain connects TRBV20-1 to TRBJ2-7, with TRBD2 matching 10 bases. The CDR3 runs 14 residues. The trim removed 3 bases at V and 5 bases at J, leaving 7 bases unmatched. Germline CDR1 DFQATT, CDR2 SNEGSKA (reference sequence). The DNA for the CDR3 is TGCAGTGCTAGTGATGGGCTAGCGGGGGACGAGCAGTACTTC. Protein: CSASDGLAGDEQYF.

The V gene is TRBV9, the J gene TRBJ1-4, with D uncertain. The CDR3 runs 14 residues. CDR1 and CDR2 from the germline V gene are SGDLS and YYNGEE. Trimming stripped 4 bases from V and 5 bases from J, with 12 bases between. The CDR3 is CASSPRSSNEKLFF. CDR3 bases: TGTGCCAGCAGCCCACGCTCAAGCAATGAAAAACTGTTTTTT.

This chain connects TRBV5-1 to TRBJ2-3, with 13 bases lining up with TRBD2. V lost 4 bases, J lost 1 base, and 6 bases stayed unmatched. The germline gives CDR1 SGHRS, CDR2 YFSETQ. This CDR3 spans 17 amino acids. The CDR3 sequence is CASSKGLAGTGTDTQYF. The CDR3 bases are TGCGCCAGCAGCAAGGGACTAGCGGGGACCGGCACAGATACGCAGTATTTT.

The chain has TRBV5-1 and TRBJ2-5; 11 nucleotides agree with TRBD2. V trimming: 4 bases; J trimming: 4 bases; junction bases outside the gene matches: 3. CDR1 is SGHRS, CDR2 YFSETQ, per germline. The length of the CDR3 is 14 residues. DNA of the CDR3: TGCGCCAGCAGCCCTGGGACTAGCGGAGAGACCCAGTACTTC. Protein: CASSPGTSGETQYF. Based on the CDR3 plus reference TRBV5-1 and TRBJ2-5, the full variable domain is KAGVTQTPRYLIKTRGQQVTLSCSPISGHRSVSWYQQTPGQGLQFLFEYFSETQRNKGNFPGRFSGRQFSNSRSEMNVSTLELGDSALYLCASSPGTSGETQYFGPGTRLLVL.

This chain joins TRBV24-1 and TRBJ2-5; weak D call: TRBD2 (6 bases). CDR3 length equals 12 residues. The V gene lost 4 bases and the J gene lost 9 bases, with 11 bases spanning the gap. Per germline, CDR1 KGHDR and CDR2 SFDVKD. DNA for the CDR3: TGTGCCACCAGTGACCCCTCGGGGGCCCAGTACTTC. Protein product: CATSDPSGAQYF.

This clone was detected only once. This rearrangement joins TRBV18 to TRBJ1-2, with TRBD1 as a possible D gene (5 bases). Germline lookup yields CDR1 KGHSH and CDR2 LQKENI. There are 12 residues in the CDR3. V lost 4 bases, J lost 8 bases, and 11 bases lay in between. Here the CDR3 DNA reads TGTGCCAGCTCACAGCAGGGAGCGGGCTACACCTTC. This translates into CASSQQGAGYTF.

To note about this clone: Other nucleotide sequences in the sample specify the same CDR3. V is TRBV6-2 or TRBV6-3 and J is TRBJ1-1; possibly TRBD1 for D (6 bases). Per the germline V gene, CDR1 is MNHEY and CDR2 is SVGEGT. The CDR3 has 12 amino acids. Trimming cost V 3 bases and J 7 bases, with 9 bases left between them. This CDR3 is CASSYSGVEAFF. DNA for the CDR3: TGTGCCAGCAGTTATTCAGGGGTTGAAGCTTTCTTT.

The chain uses TRBV5-1 and TRBJ2-2; 12 nucleotides align to TRBD2. CDR1 and CDR2 (germline): SGHRS, YFSETQ. CDR3 length: 16 residues. The V gene end was trimmed by 4 bases and the J gene end by 9 bases; junction bases not matched to a gene: 10. CDR3 residues: CASSDGTSGLRRELFF. The CDR3 DNA is TGCGCCAGCAGCGACGGGACTAGCGGGCTCCGACGGGAGCTGTTTTTT.

The chain uses TRBV19 and TRBJ2-2, with a possible D match to TRBD1 (6 bases). The V end was cut by 4 bases, the J end by 0 bases, with 9 bases between. CDR1 LNHDA and CDR2 SQIVND come from the germline V gene (reference sequence). This CDR3 comprises 15 residues. The DNA of the CDR3 is TGTGCCAGTAGTAGAGACAGGCCGAACACCGGGGAGCTGTTTTTT. Its translation is CASSRDRPNTGELFF.

V usage is TRBV6-5 and J usage is TRBJ1-2, with D maybe TRBD1 (5 bases). The CDR3 contains 14 residues. V was pared by 2 bases and J by 4 bases, with 11 bases between. Germline CDR1 and CDR2: MNHEY and SVGAGI. The CDR3 sequence: CASSYSGGGYGYTF. The DNA for the CDR3 is TGTGCCAGCAGTTACAGCGGGGGGGGCTATGGCTACACCTTC.

The J gene is TRBJ2-7, the V gene TRBV11-2; D is unclear. CDR1 SGHAT and CDR2 FQNNGV come from the germline V gene. CDR3 length: 14 amino acids. V was cut by 8 bases and J by 6 bases, with 20 bases left in between. The CDR3 reads CASGPGPSPFEQYF. DNA of the CDR3: TGTGCCAGCGGACCGGGCCCTTCTCCTTTCGAGCAGTACTTC.

V is TRBV27 and J is TRBJ1-1; 7 bases match TRBD1. The CDR3 is made up of 15 amino acids. Looked up from germline, CDR1 is MNHEY and CDR2 is SMNVEV (reference sequence). Trimming removed 2 bases from V and 2 bases from J; junction bases left unmatched: 5. In nucleotides, the CDR3 is TGTGCCAGCAGTTTACCCGGGACAGAAAACACTGAAGCTTTCTTT. Translating gives CASSLPGTENTEAFF.